This is a list of T cell receptor beta chains from one sample in a study of blood T cell repertoires in COVID-19. Sequencing used immunoSEQ multiplex PCR; TCRdb keeps in-frame clones, though not all of them. The table has hundreds of thousands of clones, 80% to 90% seen once; the top ten hold over 2%. Sequenced material: PBMCs or T cells enriched from blood (not recorded which). These receptors were collected from a young woman who had recovered from COVID-19. Both conserved end residues are part of each CDR3. D genes are given only for firm matches.

v_call,d_call,cdr3_aa
TRBV15,TRBD2,CATSKAPLAGGNNEQFF
TRBV27,.,CASSLRKGDEGYTF
TRBV6-4,.,CAYRPPVPSNEKLFF
TRBV2,TRBD2,CASSREVNEQFF
TRBV10-3,.,CAISGGGSYEQYF
TRBV2,.,CASSLRGVNNQPQHF
TRBV19,.,CASSFGALTRETQYF
TRBV28,.,CATRRGVYEQYF
TRBV9,TRBD2,CASSVEVSGGAWLNEQFF
TRBV2,.,CASSDRFPTEAFF
TRBV6-5,.,CASSLRTVNSPLHF
TRBV6-5,TRBD1,CASSPTGGVGNTIYF
TRBV25-1,.,CASSEFFTDQPQHF
TRBV19,.,CASSAQGRQPQHF
TRBV5-4,.,CASSLDMNLETQYF
TRBV28,.,CASSPSTGREQTQYF
TRBV5-1,.,CASSLEAGGGSGYTF
TRBV18,.,CASSLDIEETQYF
TRBV3-1/TRBV3-2,.,CASSLLGPAYNEQFF
TRBV7-9,.,CATYEGGDTEAFF
TRBV5-6,.,CASSFQDREKLFF
TRBV2,.,CASSTKNEQYF
TRBV2,.,CASKRTDPYEKLFF
TRBV13,TRBD1,CASSLGDRGDLYGYTF
TRBV19,TRBD1,CASSMAGGAKTQYF
TRBV27,.,CASSFGRQSGYTF
TRBV20-1,.,CSASGEETQYF
TRBV9,.,CASSPSVAHYNEQFF
TRBV19,.,CASSIRGTGNQPQHF
TRBV6-5,TRBD1,CASSLGQGNSPLHF
TRBV6-5,TRBD1,CASKGGQPGSPLHF
TRBV30,TRBD1,CAWSLTGVQREPQHF
TRBV15,.,CATSRDLGGEQFF
TRBV10-2,TRBD1,CASNPGGLKSNYGYTF
TRBV5-1,.,CASSLRARRVSEMETQYF
TRBV4-2,.,CASSQPRTESNQPQHF
TRBV3-1/TRBV3-2,.,CASSQEGRHNTYEQYF
TRBV7-9,TRBD2,CASSPGLAGSSSSYEQYF
TRBV7-8,.,CASSPRGTRYEQYF
TRBV7-2,TRBD1,CASSLDSGTGGYEQYF
TRBV27,TRBD1,CASSRQGRISRELFF
TRBV15,.,CATRRSRQSYEQYF
TRBV5-1,.,CASSLAQGANYGYTF
TRBV28,.,CASRLPGFATEAFF
TRBV4-1,TRBD2,CASSRQGRLAGGDEQFF
TRBV5-8,TRBD1,CASSLRGGGYTF
TRBV29-1,.,CSVWGTRGYYGYTF
TRBV19,TRBD2,CASNRNGGASTDTQYF
TRBV5-1,.,CASSFSGGGTEAFF
TRBV6-1,.,CASSEGVSSTDTQYF
TRBV4-1,.,CASSQDFSSNTEAFF
TRBV5-4,.,CASSLEGVLNTEAFF